This T cell receptor beta chain stems from a study of graft-versus-host responses after intestinal transplantation. This clone occurred once. As yet, its antigen is unknown. Points from the study as a whole: Some GvH clones were seen earlier in gut or blood, suggesting intestinal origin. Across patients carrying graft-donor T cell macrochimerism, allografts held high graft-versus-host to host-versus-graft clonal ratios.

The data were produced by immunoSEQ multiplex PCR, yet TCRdb's version contains in-frame clones alone and is incomplete. The sample gives about 73,000 clones, 90% of which show up once; roughly 3.9% is in the top ten. The trim removed 3 bases at V and 2 bases at J, leaving 7 bases unmatched. The germline V gene encodes CDR1 MNHEY and CDR2 SMNVEV (reference sequence). The CDR3 has 16 residues. This receptor was taken from a human donor who was the organ donor for an intestinal transplant. The specimen was unstimulated CD8+ T cells sorted from spleen or lymph node cells, collected before transplant. V gene TRBV27 combines with J gene TRBJ1-1, with 9 positions matching TRBD1. The CDR3 protein is CASSFRDRGFNTEAFF. CDR3 coding DNA: TGTGCCAGCAGTTTTCGTGACAGGGGGTTCAACACTGAAGCTTTCTTT.